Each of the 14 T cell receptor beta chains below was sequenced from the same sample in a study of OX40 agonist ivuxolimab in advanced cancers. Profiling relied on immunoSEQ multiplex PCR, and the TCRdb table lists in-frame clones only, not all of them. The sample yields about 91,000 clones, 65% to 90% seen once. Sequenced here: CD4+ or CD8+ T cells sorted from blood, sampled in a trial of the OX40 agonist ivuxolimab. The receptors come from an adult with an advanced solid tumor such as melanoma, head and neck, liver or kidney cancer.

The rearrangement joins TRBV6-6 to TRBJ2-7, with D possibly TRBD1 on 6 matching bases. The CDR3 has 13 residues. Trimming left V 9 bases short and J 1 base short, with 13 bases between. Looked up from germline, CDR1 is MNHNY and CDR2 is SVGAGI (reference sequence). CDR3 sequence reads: CASSRTGSYEQYF. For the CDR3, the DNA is TGTGCCAGTTCTAGAACAGGGTCCTACGAGCAGTACTTC.

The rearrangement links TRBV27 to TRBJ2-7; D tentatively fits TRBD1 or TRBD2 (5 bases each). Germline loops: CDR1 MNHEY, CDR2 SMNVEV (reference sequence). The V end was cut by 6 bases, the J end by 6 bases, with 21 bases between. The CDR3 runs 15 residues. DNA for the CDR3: TGTGCCAGCAGACGGCCGGGACGCCCTAGTTTCGAGCAGTACTTC. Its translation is CASRRPGRPSFEQYF.

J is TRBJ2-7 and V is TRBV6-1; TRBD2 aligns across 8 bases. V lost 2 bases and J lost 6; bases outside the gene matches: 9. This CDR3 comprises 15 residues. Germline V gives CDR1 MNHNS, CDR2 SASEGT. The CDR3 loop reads CASSERGLADREQYF. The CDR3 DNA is TGTGCCAGCAGTGAACGCGGACTAGCCGATCGCGAGCAGTACTTC.

This chain's CDR3 is CASSLAGGEQFF. Here the CDR3 DNA reads TGCGCCAGCAGCTTGGCCGGCGGGGAGCAGTTCTTC. The chain links TRBV5-1 to TRBJ2-1; D is possibly TRBD2 (5 bases). This CDR3 contains 12 residues. Germline CDR1 and CDR2: SGHRS and YFSETQ. V lost 0 bases and J 10 bases, leaving 8 bases between the germline ends.

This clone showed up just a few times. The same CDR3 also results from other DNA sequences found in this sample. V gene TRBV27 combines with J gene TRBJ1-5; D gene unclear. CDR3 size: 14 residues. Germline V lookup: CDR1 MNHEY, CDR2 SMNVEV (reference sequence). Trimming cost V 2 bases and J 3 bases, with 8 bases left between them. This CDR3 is CASSLNGNNQPQHF. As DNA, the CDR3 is TGTGCCAGCAGTTTAAACGGAAACAATCAGCCCCAGCATTTT.

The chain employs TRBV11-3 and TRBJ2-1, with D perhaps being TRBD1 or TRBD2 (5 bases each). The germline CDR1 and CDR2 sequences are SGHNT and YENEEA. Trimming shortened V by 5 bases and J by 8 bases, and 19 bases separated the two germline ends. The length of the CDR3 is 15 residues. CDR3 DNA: TGTGCCAGCAGCGCCGGGGACCGAAGGGGCGATGAGCAGTTCTTC. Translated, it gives CASSAGDRRGDEQFF.

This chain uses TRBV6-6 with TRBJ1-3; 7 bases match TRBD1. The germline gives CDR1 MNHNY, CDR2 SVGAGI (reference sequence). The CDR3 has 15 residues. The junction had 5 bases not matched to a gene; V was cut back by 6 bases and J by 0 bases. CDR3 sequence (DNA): TGTGCCAGCAGCTCGGGACAGCCCTCTGGAAACACCATATATTTT. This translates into CASSSGQPSGNTIYF.

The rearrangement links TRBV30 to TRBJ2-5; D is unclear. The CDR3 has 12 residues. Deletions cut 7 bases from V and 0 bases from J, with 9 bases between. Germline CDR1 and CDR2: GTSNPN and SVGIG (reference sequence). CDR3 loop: CASTVDQETQYF. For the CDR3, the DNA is TGTGCCTCGACCGTAGACCAAGAGACCCAGTACTTC.

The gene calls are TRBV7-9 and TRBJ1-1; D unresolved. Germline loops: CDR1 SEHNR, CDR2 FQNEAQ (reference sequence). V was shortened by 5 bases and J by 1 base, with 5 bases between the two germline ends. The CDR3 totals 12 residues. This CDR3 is CASSTENTEAFF. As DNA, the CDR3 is TGTGCCAGCAGCACAGAGAACACTGAAGCTTTCTTT.

DNA of the CDR3: TGCGCCAGCAGCCCTGCGACGGGAATAATGAACACCGGGGAGCTGTTTTTT. It translates to CASSPATGIMNTGELFF. The chain links TRBV5-1 to TRBJ2-2, with a possible D match to TRBD2 (5 bases). Germline V CDR1 and CDR2: SGHRS, YFSETQ. Trimming took 4 bases from V and 1 from J, leaving 17 bases between them. The CDR3 contains 17 residues.

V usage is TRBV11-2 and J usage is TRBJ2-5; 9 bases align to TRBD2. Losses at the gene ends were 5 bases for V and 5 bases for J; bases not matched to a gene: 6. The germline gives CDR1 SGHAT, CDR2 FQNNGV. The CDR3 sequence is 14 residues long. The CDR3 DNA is TGTGCCAGCAGCCAGGGACTAGCCCGGGAGACCCAGTACTTC. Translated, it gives CASSQGLARETQYF.

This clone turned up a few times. Here the CDR3 DNA reads TGTGCCAGCACTATTACTAGCGGGAGTTGGTACGAGCAGTACTTC. Translated, it gives CASTITSGSWYEQYF. The chain uses TRBV2 and TRBJ2-7, with TRBD2 matching 11 bases. This CDR3 comprises 15 residues. The V and J ends lost 7 bases and 4 bases, in that order; junction bases with no gene match: 9. CDR1 and CDR2 from the germline V gene are SNHLY and FYNNEI.

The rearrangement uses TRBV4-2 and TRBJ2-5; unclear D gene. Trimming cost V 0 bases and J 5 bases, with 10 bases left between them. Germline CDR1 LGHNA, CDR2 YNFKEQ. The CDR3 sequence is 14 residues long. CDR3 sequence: CASSQDHLKETQYF. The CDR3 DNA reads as TGTGCCAGCAGCCAAGATCACCTGAAGGAGACCCAGTACTTC.

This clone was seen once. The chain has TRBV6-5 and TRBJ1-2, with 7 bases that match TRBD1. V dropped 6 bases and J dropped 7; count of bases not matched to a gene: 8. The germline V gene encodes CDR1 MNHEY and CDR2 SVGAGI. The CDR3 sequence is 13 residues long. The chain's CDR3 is CASRTDRFSGYTF. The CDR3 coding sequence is TGTGCCAGCAGGACGGACAGGTTTTCTGGCTACACCTTC.